This T cell receptor (beta chain) was identified during a study of shared clonotypes between healthy human individuals. The study's findings and limits: Naive subsets typically showed greater estimated richness than memory subsets.

With regard to this clone: What it binds is unknown.

V lost 6 bases to trimming and J lost 1 base; unmatched junction nucleotides: 5. Per the germline V gene, CDR1 is MNHNS and CDR2 is SASEGT. The CDR3 sequence is 15 residues long. Naive CD8 cells lacked CD45RO and underwent positive selection for CCR7, leaving out terminally differentiated effector memory CD45RA+ cells. How the authors handled the data: ImmunoSEQ output lacked quality scores and full-length reads, limiting matched filtering. Measured with immunoSEQ multiplex PCR; TCRdb has only the in-frame clones, and not every one. For V, J and clone size, that table is used; D and trimming come from the DNA. The sample lists over 2,000,000 clones; just under 95% were seen once.

The chain uses TRBV6-1 and TRBJ2-1; 8 bases align to TRBD2. This TCR was recovered from a young man in good health. Some clones in this sample may be carry-over from other donors' samples. The sequenced material came from naive CD8+ T cells from PBMCs. CDR3 loop: CASRALAGSYNEQFF. The CDR3 region has the DNA TGTGCCAGCAGGGCCTTAGCGGGGTCCTACAATGAGCAGTTCTTC.